The 25 T cell receptor beta chains given below trace back to one sample, sequenced in a study of T cells in Graves' hyperthyroidism and ophthalmopathy. RNA transcripts served as the template for amplifying TCR beta CDR3 regions. HTBI primers were employed in a first-round RT-PCR of the TCR CDR3. TCRdb reprocessed the multiplex PCR reads with MiXCR, giving one entry per CDR3 protein. The sample contains hundreds of thousands of distinct CDR3 sequences, 14% of which appear only once. Source material: blood. The receptors come from a woman aged 30 to 39 with Graves' hyperthyroidism that later progressed to Graves' ophthalmopathy.

This clonotype has just a few counts. One base away lies a much larger clone, so this may be a sequencing read error. The V call is TRBV20-1, the J call TRBJ1-1; D ambiguous. V lost 1 base and J 0 bases, leaving 6 bases between the germline ends. Germline V CDR1 and CDR2: DFQATT, SNEGSKA (reference sequence). The CDR3 length is 13 residues. CDR3 DNA: TGCAGTGCTAGAGTAGCGGTGAACACTGAAGCTTTCTTT. Its translation: CSARVAVNTEAFF.

This clonotype was picked up many times. J is TRBJ2-1 and V is TRBV7-3; D gene ambiguous. The CDR3 totals 17 residues. Deletions cut 0 bases from V and 3 bases from J, with 15 bases between. Germline V gene data show CDR1 as SGHTA and CDR2 as FQGTGA. The CDR3 coding sequence is TGTGCCAGCAGCTTAACGTCCTATTACGCCCTCTACAATGAGCAGTTCTTC. Translating it yields CASSLTSYYALYNEQFF. The full variable domain, with the rest looked up from reference TRBV7-3 and TRBJ2-1, is GAGVSQTPSNKVTEKGKYVELRCDPISGHTALYWYRQSLGQGPEFLIYFQGTGAADDSGLPNDRFFAVRPEGSVSTLKIQRTERGDSAVYLCASSLTSYYALYNEQFFGPGTRLTVL.

This chain connects TRBV4-1 to TRBJ2-7; possibly TRBD1 for D (7 bases). The CDR3 is made up of 14 amino acids. Germline V gene sequence: CDR1 MGHRA, CDR2 YSYEKL. V was cut by 4 bases and J by 2 bases, with 12 bases left in between. As DNA, the CDR3 is TGCGCCAGCAGCCCAGACAGGGAGGCCTACGAGCAGTACTTC. Its translation is CASSPDREAYEQYF.

This clonotype appeared many times. The rearrangement joins TRBV11-2 to TRBJ1-5, with 7 bases that match TRBD1. Germline V gives CDR1 SGHAT, CDR2 FQNNGV. The CDR3 contains 16 residues. Trimming at V came to 4 bases and at J to 0 bases, leaving 6 bases not matched to a gene. The chain's CDR3 is CASSSGQSYSNQPQHF. The CDR3 coding sequence is TGTGCCAGCAGCTCGGGACAGTCCTATAGCAATCAGCCCCAGCATTTT.

As regards this clonotype: An end of the junction does not agree with germline; a read error may underlie this. The chain uses TRBV20-1 and TRBJ1-1; D remains unclear. This CDR3 has 12 amino acids. Germline loops: CDR1 DFQATT, CDR2 SNEGSKA (reference sequence). CDR3: CSAPLGYTEALF. The CDR3 DNA reads as TGCAGTGCTCCTCTTGGGTACACTGAAGCTCTCTTT.

There are many counts of this clonotype. The chain has TRBV12-3 or TRBV12-4 and TRBJ2-3; 14 nucleotides line up with TRBD2. J gave up 1 base and V 5 bases, and 5 bases lay outside the gene matches. The CDR3 is 17 residues long. The CDR3 DNA is TGTGCCAGCAGTCCGACTAGCGGGGGGGGAGGCACAGATACGCAGTATTTT. Amino acids: CASSPTSGGGGTDTQYF.

With respect to this clonotype: A much larger clonotype is one base distant, so this may be a read error. The chain couples TRBV11-2 to TRBJ1-5; D call uncertain. CDR1 is SGHAT, CDR2 FQNNGV, per germline. This CDR3 has 16 amino acids. V dropped 0 bases and J dropped 3 bases, with 12 bases sitting between them. The CDR3 nucleotides are TGTGCCAGCAGCTTAGACGGGGAAGAGACCAATCAGCCCCAGCATTTT. The encoded protein is CASSLDGEETNQPQHF.

As for this clonotype: Possible read error: a much larger clone is one base away. The CDR3 sequence is CASSYSKEISGGYTGELFF. CDR3 DNA sequence: TGTGCCAGCAGTTACTCGAAGGAAATATCTGGGGGATACACCGGGGAGCTGTTTTTT. J is TRBJ2-2 and V is TRBV6-2 or TRBV6-3; D is perhaps TRBD1 or TRBD2 (5 bases each). Germline V gene sequence: CDR1 MNHEY, CDR2 SVGEGT. The CDR3 length is 19 residues. The ends were cut back, 0 bases at V and 3 bases at J, with 20 bases in the middle.

The CDR3 is CAWSPGTSRNEQFF. CDR3 in DNA: TGTGCCTGGAGTCCCGGGACTAGCCGGAATGAGCAGTTCTTC. This chain connects TRBV30 to TRBJ2-1; TRBD2 aligns across 9 bases. V lost 2 bases, J lost 7 bases, and 6 bases stayed unmatched. Germline CDR1 reads GTSNPN; CDR2 reads SVGIG (reference sequence). The CDR3 extends over 14 amino acids.

Regarding this clonotype: A much larger clone lies a single base off, so this may be a read error. The chain carries TRBV29-1 and TRBJ2-1; D ambiguous. The CDR3 length is 12 residues. The germline gives CDR1 SQVTM, CDR2 ANQGSEA. CDR3 in amino acids: CRVASAGDEQFF. The CDR3 nucleotides are TGCAGGGTGGCAAGTGCCGGCGATGAGCAGTTCTTC.

Ten or more counts support this clonotype. The chain links TRBV20-1 to TRBJ2-1; the D call may be TRBD1 or TRBD2 (5 bases each). Germline CDR1 and CDR2: DFQATT and SNEGSKA (reference sequence). V lost 3 bases and J lost 9, with 21 bases in between. The CDR3 consists of 15 residues. The CDR3: CSASRVGESDTEQFF. As DNA, the CDR3 is TGCAGTGCTAGTAGGGTGGGGGAAAGTGACACTGAGCAGTTCTTC.

This clonotype was counted a few times. One end of the junction does not line up with germline, which may come from a read error. This rearrangement joins TRBV20-1 to TRBJ2-5; 7 bases line up with TRBD2. The CDR3 is 15 residues long. Germline values: CDR1 DFQATT, CDR2 SNEGSKA (reference sequence). The CDR3 region has the DNA TGCAGTGATAGAGATGCGAAGCGGGGCCAAGAGACCCAGTACTTC. Its translation: CSDRDAKRGQETQYF.

This clonotype came up many times. The rearrangement uses TRBV30 and TRBJ2-2; D is perhaps TRBD1 (6 bases). The CDR3 is made up of 16 amino acids. The germline V and J ends were trimmed by 0 bases and 5 bases, with 16 bases remaining between them. CDR1 GTSNPN and CDR2 SVGIG come from the germline V gene (reference sequence). The CDR3: CAWSVRQGKITGELFF. CDR3 DNA sequence: TGTGCCTGGAGTGTACGCCAGGGGAAAATTACCGGGGAGCTGTTTTTT.

This clonotype was detected ten times or more. The chain couples TRBV6-5 to TRBJ1-2; maybe TRBD1 (5 bases). The CDR3 is made up of 13 amino acids. Germline CDR1 is MNHEY and CDR2 is SVGAGI. The germline V and J ends were trimmed by 2 bases and 4 bases, with 8 bases remaining between them. The CDR3 nucleotides are TGTGCCAGCAGTTACAGGCAGGGCTATGGCTACACCTTC. Translation gives CASSYRQGYGYTF.

This clonotype was found a few times. The chain employs TRBV3-1 and TRBJ2-5, with 8 bases aligning to TRBD1. Germline V gives CDR1 LGHDT, CDR2 YNNKEL (reference sequence). This CDR3 is built from 15 residues. With 1 base clipped from V and 5 bases from J, the junction kept 6 bases outside the gene matches. The CDR3 here is CASSQGQGPGETQYF. CDR3 coding DNA: TGTGCCAGCAGCCAAGGACAGGGGCCGGGGGAGACCCAGTACTTC.

This clonotype was seen many times. The rearrangement joins TRBV3-1 to TRBJ1-2; D perhaps matches TRBD1 (6 bases). The CDR3 length is 16 residues. V was trimmed by 3 bases and J by 0 bases, leaving 14 bases between them. Germline V CDR1 and CDR2: LGHDT, YNNKEL (reference sequence). The CDR3, as DNA: TGTGCCAGCAGCCAGAGCGGCAGACAGGCTAACTATGGCTACACCTTC. Translated, it gives CASSQSGRQANYGYTF. Complete variable domain (other parts from reference TRBV3-1 and TRBJ1-2): DTAVSQTPKYLVTQMGNDKSIKCEQNLGHDTMYWYKQDSKKFLKIMFSYNNKELIINETVPNRFSPKSPDKAHLNLHINSLELGDSAVYFCASSQSGRQANYGYTFGSGTRLTVV.

This clonotype was seen repeatedly, ten times or more. The chain couples TRBV14 to TRBJ2-1; D call uncertain. The V end lost 1 base, the J end lost 8 bases, and 15 bases lay between the germline ends. The CDR3 has 15 amino acids. Germline V CDR1 and CDR2: SGHDN, FVKESK. DNA for the CDR3: TGTGCCAGCAGCCAAGGTTCCTGGGAAGAGGATGAGCAGTTCTTC. Translation gives CASSQGSWEEDEQFF.

This clonotype was found many times. The CDR3 DNA sequence: TGTGCCAGCAGCCAAATTAGGGATACGCAGTATTTT. Translation: CASSQIRDTQYF. This chain joins TRBV11-2 and TRBJ2-3; D not resolved. The CDR3 is made up of 12 amino acids. Germline CDR1 SGHAT, CDR2 FQNNGV. V was trimmed by 5 bases and J by 6 bases, leaving 9 bases between them.

Ten or more counts support this clonotype. The gene calls are TRBV6-5 and TRBJ2-2; 12 nucleotides agree with TRBD1. The V gene's germline CDR1 is MNHEY and CDR2 SVGAGI. The J segment lost 8 bases and the V segment lost 2 bases, leaving 6 bases of the junction unmatched. The CDR3 covers 16 residues. The CDR3 loop is CASSYTPGQGAGELFF. The DNA for the CDR3 is TGTGCCAGCAGTTACACTCCGGGACAGGGGGCTGGGGAGCTGTTTTTT.

The chain couples TRBV11-3 to TRBJ1-5, with D possibly matching TRBD1 (5 bases). CDR3 size: 13 residues. CDR1 is SGHNT and CDR2 is YENEEA in the germline V gene. V was pared by 5 bases and J by 7 bases, with 12 bases between. CDR3 bases: TGTGCCAGCAGCACTCACAGGTTCCAGCCCCAGCATTTT. This encodes CASSTHRFQPQHF.

With regard to this clonotype: A read error may be the cause here, since a much bigger clone is one base away. The chain is built from TRBV27 and TRBJ2-1, with 8 bases identical to TRBD2. The CDR3 runs to 15 residues. CDR1 and CDR2 (germline): MNHEY, SMNVEV (reference sequence). Unmatched junction bases numbered 8, after V lost 3 bases and J lost 7 bases. The DNA of the CDR3 is TGTGCCAGCAGTTTTATCGGGAGGGCCGGGAATGAGCAGTTCTTC. Its translation is CASSFIGRAGNEQFF.

This clonotype has at least ten counts. This chain connects TRBV18 to TRBJ2-1, with D perhaps TRBD2 (6 bases). In germline, CDR1 is KGHSH, CDR2 LQKENI. This CDR3 comprises 15 residues. The V end lost 2 bases, the J end lost 6 bases, and 14 bases lay between the germline ends. Here the CDR3 reads CASSPGTSPGNEQFF. The CDR3 DNA follows: TGTGCCAGCTCACCAGGGACTTCTCCTGGCAATGAGCAGTTCTTC.

This clonotype occurred a few times. The V and J genes are TRBV29-1 and TRBJ2-6, with a possible D match to TRBD2 (7 bases). The germline CDR1 and CDR2 sequences are SQVTM and ANQGSEA. The V end lost 6 bases, the J end lost 2 bases, and 11 bases lay between the germline ends. The CDR3 is made up of 14 amino acids. The chain's CDR3 is CSVGGPTGANVLTF. The CDR3 bases are TGCAGCGTCGGGGGGCCGACTGGGGCCAACGTCCTGACTTTC.

V is TRBV20-1 and J is TRBJ1-1; D ambiguous. The germline V and J ends were trimmed by 2 bases and 0 bases, with 7 bases remaining between them. The CDR3 runs 13 residues. Germline V lookup: CDR1 DFQATT, CDR2 SNEGSKA (reference sequence). CDR3 bases: TGCAGTGCTAGACTAGAAGTGAACACTGAAGCTTTCTTT. Translation gives CSARLEVNTEAFF.

V usage is TRBV5-6 and J usage is TRBJ2-3; weak D call: TRBD2 (6 bases). V shed 2 bases and J shed 1 base, with 14 bases lying between them. The CDR3 covers 16 residues. The germline V gene encodes CDR1 SGHDT and CDR2 YYEEEE. The CDR3 region has the DNA TGTGCCAGCAGCTTATCGTGGGAGGCGGGCACAGATACGCAGTATTTT. It specifies CASSLSWEAGTDTQYF.